The rows below give T cell receptor beta chains drawn from one sample of a study of tumor-infiltrating lymphocytes in primary liver carcinoma. One entry per CDR3 protein, called by TCRdb with MiXCR from the multiplex PCR reads. The sample has 45,000 to 55,000 distinct CDR3 sequences, 60% to 85% seen once; the top ten hold 25% to 30%. The sample taken for sequencing was liver tumor tissue from sampling region 5. All receptors derive from a man aged 35 to 55 with primary liver carcinoma and hepatitis B virus infection. The CDR3 runs from the conserved cysteine through the conserved F or W. A D gene is named only where the DNA matches it firmly. The listing skips clone size in some rows; elsewhere it reads once, few, many or a size class.

size	V	D	J	DNA	CDR3
few	TRBV7-2	NA	TRBJ2-7	TGTGCCAGCAGCTCGGGGGTATACGAGCAGTACTTC	CASSSGVYEQYF
NA	TRBV5-1	NA	TRBJ2-3	TGCGCCAGCAACTTGGGGGGTAGCTCCCGGGATACGCAGTATTTT	CASNLGGSSRDTQYF
NA	TRBV6-2/TRBV6-3	TRBD1	TRBJ2-3	TGTGCCAGCAGTTACCTCTCAGGGGGCAATCAGCCCCAGTATTTT	CASSYLSGGNQPQYF
NA	TRBV20-1	NA	TRBJ2-1	TGCAGTGCTCCTAATAGCACTGAGCAGTTCTTC	CSAPNSTEQFF
NA	TRBV6-5	NA	TRBJ2-1	TGTGCCAGCAGCTACTCTTTCGGGGGACACTCTATGAATGAGCAGTCCTTC	CASSYSFGGHSMNEQSF
NA	TRBV6-5	NA	TRBJ2-3	TGTGCAAGCAGTTACCAAACTCTCACGGATACGCAGTATTTT	CASSYQTLTDTQYF
many	TRBV6-1	NA	TRBJ2-2	TGTGCCAGCCCAAGGGACCCGAACACCGGGGAGCTGTTTTTT	CASPRDPNTGELFF
NA	TRBV14	TRBD1	TRBJ2-7	TGTGCAAGCAACCTCAGGGGGACAGGAACTGCCTACGAGCAGTACTTC	CASNLRGTGTAYEQYF
NA	TRBV11-2	NA	TRBJ1-5	TGTGCCAGTAACACCGGACGGTTTGCCGAGCCCCAGCATTTT	CASNTGRFAEPQHF
many	TRBV5-1	NA	TRBJ1-1	TGCGCCAGCAGCTTGGCAGGGGTCGGCACTGAAGCTTTCTTT	CASSLAGVGTEAFF
NA	TRBV6-1	NA	TRBJ2-3	TGTGCCGGCAGTTACAGGGACTTAAAAGATACGCAGTATTTT	CAGSYRDLKDTQYF
many	TRBV29-1	NA	TRBJ2-7	TGCAGCGTTGCCCAAGGCAGGGGCTACGAGCAGTACTTC	CSVAQGRGYEQYF
many	TRBV12-3/TRBV12-4	NA	TRBJ1-2	TGTGCCAGCAGTTCCAGGGGCGGCTACACCTTC	CASSSRGGYTF
NA	TRBV21-1	NA	TRBJ1-2	TGTGCCAGTAGCAAAGGGAAACAGGACTCGGAGGGCTACACCTTC	CASSKGKQDSEGYTF
many	TRBV6-5	NA	TRBJ2-3	TGTGCCAGCAGTTACTCTAATCGCGCCACAGATACGCAGTATTTT	CASSYSNRATDTQYF
NA	TRBV11-2	NA	TRBJ1-2	TGTACCAGCAACTTAGTGCTCGATGCTAACTATGGCTACACCTTC	CTSNLVLDANYGYTF
many	TRBV5-1	NA	TRBJ2-1	TGCGCCAGCAGCGAAACGGGCGAGCAGTTCTTC	CASSETGEQFF
many	TRBV10-3	NA	TRBJ2-5	TGTGCCATCAGTGGGCCATCGCCGGGAGAGACCCAGTACTTC	CAISGPSPGETQYF
NA	TRBV12-3/TRBV12-4	NA	TRBJ2-3	TGTGCCAGCAGTTCGCCTGAGGGACATGGGCGGTCAGGTACGCAGTATTTT	CASSSPEGHGRSGTQYF
many	TRBV15	TRBD1	TRBJ2-5	TGTGCCACCAGCAGAGGACAGGGGACGGGGGCCCAGTACTTC	CATSRGQGTGAQYF
NA	TRBV11-2	NA	TRBJ2-6	TGTGCCAGCAGCTTAGGTGCGGCCTCAGGTGCCAACGTCCTGACTTTC	CASSLGAASGANVLTF
NA	TRBV4-1	NA	TRBJ2-3	TGCGCCAGCAGCCGAGGGGGTAGGTGGGAGGGGAGCATAGCTACGCAGTATTTT	CASSRGGRWEGSIATQYF
NA	TRBV6-1	NA	TRBJ2-3	TGTGCCAACTGTGGCCGGGCGAATTCAGATACGCAGTATTTT	CANCGRANSDTQYF
once	TRBV29-1	TRBD2	TRBJ2-1	TGCAGCTCTGGGGGGGGACTGAACTACAATGAGCAGTCCTTC	CSSGGGLNYNEQSF
many	TRBV28	TRBD2	TRBJ2-7	TGTGCCAGCAGCCTTACGGGGGGGCTGTTGTACGAGCAGTACTTC	CASSLTGGLLYEQYF
large	TRBV11-2	TRBD1	TRBJ2-2	TGTGCCAGCAGCTTTGATCGGGACAGGGTCGGCACCGGGGAGCTGTTTTTT	CASSFDRDRVGTGELFF
NA	TRBV6-6	TRBD2	TRBJ2-1	TGTGCCAGCAGCTCTGCGACTAGCGGACACAATGAGCGGTTCTTC	CASSSATSGHNERFF
NA	TRBV12-3/TRBV12-4	NA	TRBJ2-2	TGTACCAGCAGTCGCAATTTGAACACCGGGGAGCTGTTTTTT	CTSSRNLNTGELFF
NA	TRBV6-5	TRBD1	TRBJ1-6	TGTGCAAGCAGTTTGACAGGGGATCGTAATTCACCCCTCCACTTT	CASSLTGDRNSPLHF
NA	TRBV4-2	TRBD1	TRBJ2-7	TGTGCCAGCAATCAGACAGGGGACGAGCAGTACTTC	CASNQTGDEQYF
NA	TRBV12-3/TRBV12-4	NA	TRBJ2-7	TGTGCCAGCAGTTTACATGGAGAGTATAACGAGCAGTACTTC	CASSLHGEYNEQYF
NA	TRBV29-1	TRBD2	TRBJ2-3	TGCAGCGTGACGGGAGGCGACCCAGATACGCAGTATTTT	CSVTGGDPDTQYF
NA	TRBV12-3/TRBV12-4	TRBD1	TRBJ1-2	TGTGCCAGTAGTTCCCCCCACGGACAGGGGTACTATAGCTACACCTTC	CASSSPHGQGYYSYTF
NA	TRBV2	NA	TRBJ2-7	TGTGCCAGCATCTTCGACAGGTCCTCCTACGAGCAGTACTTC	CASIFDRSSYEQYF
once	TRBV10-3	NA	TRBJ2-3	TGTGCCATCGGTAAGGACAGCCCAGGCACAGATACGCAGTATTTT	CAIGKDSPGTDTQYF
NA	TRBV11-2	NA	TRBJ2-3	TGTGACAGTAGCTTCGTAGGTAATACAGATACGCAGTATTTT	CDSSFVGNTDTQYF
NA	TRBV5-5	NA	TRBJ1-2	TGTGCCAGTAGCTTGGTAGGCGCGTACTATGGCTACACCTTC	CASSLVGAYYGYTF
medium-sized	TRBV4-2	TRBD1	TRBJ1-1	TGTGCCAGCAGCCAAGGGCTTCAGGGGGGGAACACTGAAGCTTTCTTT	CASSQGLQGGNTEAFF
NA	TRBV29-1	NA	TRBJ2-7	TGCAGCGCCGAAGGCAACTCCTACGAGCGGTACTTC	CSAEGNSYERYF
NA	TRBV4-1	NA	TRBJ2-6	TGCGCCAGCTGTCAAGAAGCAGGGACTGGGGCCAACGTCCTGACTTTC	CASCQEAGTGANVLTF
medium-sized	TRBV11-2	TRBD1	TRBJ1-2	TGTGCCAGCAGCTCCCTGGCCGGGACAGGGGGCCTTTTCTATGGCTACACCTTC	CASSSLAGTGGLFYGYTF
NA	TRBV11-2	NA	TRBJ2-7	TGTGCCAGCAGCTCAGTCTGGGGGAGAAGATACGAGCAGTACTTC	CASSSVWGRRYEQYF
NA	TRBV6-5	NA	TRBJ2-1	TGTGCCAGCAGGTCCCGTATATATGACGGGGGCCCGGCCGGTGAGCACTTCTTC	CASRSRIYDGGPAGEHFF
NA	TRBV29-1	TRBD1	TRBJ1-5	TGCAGCGTCGACACAGGGGTGGGCAAGCAGTCCCAGCATTTT	CSVDTGVGKQSQHF
NA	TRBV4-1	NA	TRBJ2-7	TGCGCCAGCAGCCCCGACCTGTCGAGCAGACCTTACGGCCAGTACTTT	CASSPDLSSRPYGQYF
NA	TRBV4-1	NA	TRBJ2-1	TGCGCCAGCAGCCAGGAAAACAATGAGCAGCTCTTC	CASSQENNEQLF
once	TRBV11-1	TRBD2	TRBJ2-1	TGTGCCAGCAGCCTGGAACTAGCGGGAAAAGTTGACAATGAGCACTTCTTC	CASSLELAGKVDNEHFF
NA	TRBV6-5	NA	TRBJ2-1	TGTACCAGCAGCTACACTGGCAACAATGAGCAGTTCTTC	CTSSYTGNNEQFF
many	TRBV11-2	NA	TRBJ2-3	TGTGCCAGCAGCCCATTTCAGCTGCCAGATACGCAGTATTTT	CASSPFQLPDTQYF
NA	TRBV7-9	TRBD2	TRBJ2-1	TGTGCCAGCAGACCCTCTAGCGGGCCTGCCTTCAATGAGCAGTTCTTC	CASRPSSGPAFNEQFF
many	TRBV6-5	TRBD2	TRBJ2-1	TGTGCCAGCAGTTACTCGATAGTACGCCTAGCGGGACGAAGGTATGATGGGCAGTTCTTC	CASSYSIVRLAGRRYDGQFF
NA	TRBV7-8	TRBD2	TRBJ2-7	TGTGCCAGCAGCTTAATGGACCAGCGGGGCCACGAGCAGTACTTC	CASSLMDQRGHEQYF
NA	TRBV6-2/TRBV6-3	TRBD2	TRBJ2-3	TGTGCCAGCAGTCCCGGGACTAACAGTACAGATACGCAGTATTTT	CASSPGTNSTDTQYF
NA	TRBV11-2	NA	TRBJ2-5	TGTGCCGGCAGCATAGGGCAAAGGGGGACCCAGTACTTC	CAGSIGQRGTQYF
NA	TRBV5-4	TRBD1	TRBJ2-5	TGTACCGGCAGCTGGGGGACAGAATGGGAGACCCAGTACTTC	CTGSWGTEWETQYF
once	TRBV13	TRBD1	TRBJ1-1	TGTGCCAGCAGCTTCGGACAGGGGGTTTTCTTT	CASSFGQGVFF
NA	TRBV10-3	TRBD2	TRBJ2-3	TGTGCCGTCAGTGAGAGAGCGGGAGCAACTGATACGCAGTATTTT	CAVSERAGATDTQYF
many	TRBV7-8	NA	TRBJ2-7	TGTGCCAGCAGCCGGGGAACTCCCTCCTACGAGCAGTACTTC	CASSRGTPSYEQYF
NA	TRBV20-1	NA	TRBJ2-1	TGCAGACTAACCCGGGGCGGAGAGCAGTTCTTC	CRLTRGGEQFF
NA	TRBV12-3/TRBV12-4	NA	TRBJ2-7	TGTGCCAGCAGTTTAGAGGCGGGCTCCTACGAGCAGTACTTC	CASSLEAGSYEQYF